Following are 15 T cell receptor beta chains from one sample sequenced in a study of blood T cells in healthy people across ages. The second PCR ran about 6 to 12 cycles with a sample-barcoded 5' primer and J-beta primers. One entry per CDR3 protein, called by TCRdb with MiXCR from the 5' RACE reads. The sample lists about 780,000 distinct CDR3 sequences; more than 35% were seen once. Sequencing was done on a sample of blood. These receptors were obtained from a man older than 75 in good health.

The J gene is TRBJ2-3, the V gene TRBV15, with 10 bases lining up with TRBD2. The germline gives CDR1 LNHNV, CDR2 YYDKDF (reference sequence). The J segment lost 2 bases and the V segment lost 5 bases, leaving 7 bases of the junction unmatched. This CDR3 spans 16 amino acids. The CDR3 nucleotides are TGTGCCACCAGCGGGGCACTAGCGGGATTCACAGATACGCAGTATTTT. As protein: CATSGALAGFTDTQYF.

This clonotype was found a few times. A much larger clone lies a single base off, so this may be a read error. This chain joins TRBV20-1 and TRBJ2-7; D is perhaps TRBD2 (5 bases). This CDR3 is built from 13 residues. CDR1 DFQATT and CDR2 SNEGSKA come from the germline V gene (reference sequence). Trimming cost V 7 bases and J 1 base, with 14 bases left between them. The CDR3 region has the DNA TGCAGTGTAACACGAGCGGAGTCCTACGAGCAGTACTTC. It encodes CSVTRAESYEQYF.

In regard to this clonotype: A much larger clone differs from this one at a single base, so this may be a read error. The chain uses TRBV7-2 and TRBJ2-1; possible D gene TRBD1, 5 bases. The CDR3 is 12 amino acids. CDR1 SGHTA and CDR2 FQGNSA come from the germline V gene. The DNA for the CDR3 is TGTGCCAACAGCTTGACAGCCAATGAGCAGTTCTTC. Translation: CANSLTANEQFF. Full variable domain (remainder filled in from reference TRBV7-2 and TRBJ2-1): GAGVSQSPSNKVTEKGKDVELRCDPISGHTALYWYRQSLGQGLEFLIYFQGNSAPDKSGLPSDRFSAERTGGSVSTLTIQRTQQEDSAVYLCANSLTANEQFFGPGTRLTVL.

The genes are TRBV20-1 and TRBJ2-2; 7 bases map to TRBD2. The CDR3 length is 15 residues. The V segment lost 6 bases and the J segment 0 bases; nucleotides outside the gene matches: 7. Germline V CDR1 and CDR2: DFQATT, SNEGSKA (reference sequence). The CDR3 sequence is CSALNSGPNTGELFF. The DNA of the CDR3 is TGCAGTGCCCTGAATAGCGGGCCGAACACCGGGGAGCTGTTTTTT.

The V and J genes are TRBV10-3 and TRBJ2-1, with TRBD1 matching over 9 bases. Per the germline V gene, CDR1 is ENHRY and CDR2 is SYGVKD. The CDR3 consists of 14 residues. The trim removed 7 bases at V and 5 bases at J, leaving 6 bases unmatched. This CDR3 is CAIKWDRENNEQFF. The CDR3 DNA follows: TGTGCCATCAAGTGGGACAGGGAAAACAATGAGCAGTTCTTC.

This chain links TRBV20-1 with TRBJ1-2; 7 nucleotides match TRBD1. The germline V gene encodes CDR1 DFQATT and CDR2 SNEGSKA (reference sequence). The CDR3 has 13 residues. The junction had 11 bases not matched to a gene; V was cut back by 6 bases and J by 7 bases. CDR3 DNA sequence: TGCAGTGCGCTCGACAGGGCCGTCGGTGGCTACACCTTC. Amino acid sequence: CSALDRAVGGYTF.

V gene TRBV7-2 combines with J gene TRBJ2-5; tentatively, D is TRBD2 (6 bases). The J call is uncertain, as TRBJ2-4 better fits the DNA end. CDR1 and CDR2 (germline): SGHTA, FQGNSA. The CDR3 consists of 13 residues. The CDR3 DNA sequence: TGTGCCAGCAGCTTAGTGGGGGGAAACATTCAGTACTTC. Protein sequence: CASSLVGGNIQYF.

The chain carries TRBV15 and TRBJ2-3, with 7 bases identical to TRBD2. The germline gives CDR1 LNHNV, CDR2 YYDKDF (reference sequence). With V trimmed by 1 base and J by 1 base, 8 bases remained unmatched. This CDR3 region has 17 residues. CDR3 sequence reads: CATSRAGASGGTDTQYF. As DNA, the CDR3 is TGTGCCACCAGCAGAGCTGGGGCTAGCGGAGGCACAGATACGCAGTATTTT.

This clonotype was seen more than once but under ten times. The gene calls are TRBV6-2 or TRBV6-3 and TRBJ2-1; 13 bases agree with TRBD2. With 7 bases clipped from V and 12 bases from J, the junction kept 6 bases outside the gene matches. The CDR3 covers 13 residues. Per germline, CDR1 MNHEY and CDR2 SVGEGT. The DNA of the CDR3 is TGTGCCAGCACAACTAGCGGGAGGGCCGGGCAGTTCTTC. As protein: CASTTSGRAGQFF.

The rearrangement uses TRBV12-3 or TRBV12-4 and TRBJ1-2, with a possible D match to TRBD1 (5 bases). V was trimmed by 5 bases and J by 5 bases, leaving 27 bases between them. The length of the CDR3 is 18 residues. For the CDR3, the DNA is TGTGCCAGCAGTCCCTACTTAACGACAGACGGCTGGGGGTATGGCTACACCTTC. As protein: CASSPYLTTDGWGYGYTF.

In this sample, this clonotype turned up once. This sequence joins TRBV5-5 and TRBJ2-7; 11 nucleotides align to TRBD1. Germline V gene data show CDR1 as SGHKS and CDR2 as YYEKEE (reference sequence). The CDR3 spans 16 residues. Germline trimming cut 0 bases from V and 2 bases from J; bases unmatched to any gene: 4. In DNA form, the CDR3 reads TGTGCCAGCAGCTTGGGGACAGGGGGCAACCCCTACGAGCAGTACTTC. Its protein product is CASSLGTGGNPYEQYF.

CDR3: CASSFFMGSQETQFF. The CDR3 DNA is TGTGCCAGCAGTTTTTTTATGGGGAGCCAAGAGACCCAGTTCTTC. The chain has TRBV27 and TRBJ2-1; perhaps TRBD2 as D (5 bases). The CDR3 is made up of 15 amino acids. Trimming took 3 bases from V and 13 from J, leaving 22 bases between them. Germline CDR1 reads MNHEY; CDR2 reads SMNVEV (reference sequence).

The sample holds a few counts of this clonotype. The chain combines TRBV29-1 with TRBJ1-2; TRBD1 is a possible D gene (6 bases). The V gene lost 3 bases and the J gene lost 4 bases, with 15 bases spanning the gap. The CDR3 contains 14 residues. The germline gives CDR1 SQVTM, CDR2 ANQGSEA. CDR3 coding DNA: TGCAGCGTTGACAGTTTAGGACAGCTCTATGGCTACACCTTC. Protein sequence: CSVDSLGQLYGYTF.

This clonotype was recorded a few times. The chain has TRBV20-1 and TRBJ2-5; 11 bases match TRBD2. In germline, CDR1 is DFQATT, CDR2 SNEGSKA (reference sequence). V was clipped by 8 bases and J by 2 bases; unmatched bases: 13. The CDR3 runs 16 residues. This CDR3 is CSSNLIAGGRQETQYF. In DNA form, the CDR3 reads TGCAGTTCGAACCTTATAGCGGGAGGGCGACAAGAGACCCAGTACTTC.

V and J are TRBV20-1 and TRBJ1-1; tentatively, D is TRBD1 (6 bases). The CDR3 spans 15 residues. Germline CDR1 DFQATT, CDR2 SNEGSKA (reference sequence). Trimming cost V 8 bases and J 1 base, with 20 bases left between them. Here the CDR3 DNA reads TGCAGTATCGACCCGGGGACAAGGAAGAACACTGAAGCTTTCTTT. Translation: CSIDPGTRKNTEAFF.